The present T cell receptor beta chain was sequenced within a study of blood T cell repertoires in COVID-19. Study overall: The samples span acute and convalescent COVID-19 from the United States, Italy and Spain. PBMCs, B-cell-depleted T cells, or T cells were the source of the cDNA or gDNA that made up the material.

In the authors' workflow: Estimated nucleated cell counts came from reference gene primer amplification. Libraries were prepared by immunoSEQ multiplex PCR; TCRdb keeps only in-frame clonotypes and omits some of them. That table furnishes V, J and clone size, whereas the DNA furnished D and trimming. The table has approximately 220,000 clones, about 86% seen once. The CDR3 is 13 residues long. The germline gives CDR1 MNHEY, CDR2 SVGAGI. V shed 7 bases, J shed 5 bases, and the junction held 6 bases outside the gene matches. The J gene is TRBJ1-1, the V gene TRBV6-5; 8 nucleotides agree with TRBD1. This TCR was recovered from a woman aged 60-70 years with acute or convalescent COVID-19. Sequenced input: peripheral blood. CDR3 sequence (DNA): TGTGCCAGCATCGCAGGGGGCGCGACTGAAGCTTTCTTT. This sequence encodes CASIAGGATEAFF.